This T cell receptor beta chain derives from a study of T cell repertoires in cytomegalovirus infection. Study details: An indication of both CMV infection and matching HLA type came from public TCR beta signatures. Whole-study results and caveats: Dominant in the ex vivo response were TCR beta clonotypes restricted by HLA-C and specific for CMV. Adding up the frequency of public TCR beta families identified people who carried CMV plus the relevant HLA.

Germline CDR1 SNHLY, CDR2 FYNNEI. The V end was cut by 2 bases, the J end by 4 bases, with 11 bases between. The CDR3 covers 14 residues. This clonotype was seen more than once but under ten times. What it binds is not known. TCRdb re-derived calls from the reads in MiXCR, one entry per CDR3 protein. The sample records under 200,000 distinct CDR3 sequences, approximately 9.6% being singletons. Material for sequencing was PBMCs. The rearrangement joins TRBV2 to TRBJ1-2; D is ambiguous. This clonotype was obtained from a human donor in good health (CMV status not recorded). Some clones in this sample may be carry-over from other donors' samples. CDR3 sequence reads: CASSEKGSVYGYTF. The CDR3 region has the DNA TGTGCCAGCAGTGAAAAAGGGTCCGTCTATGGCTACACCTTC. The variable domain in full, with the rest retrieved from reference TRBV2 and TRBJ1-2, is EPEVTQTPSHQVTQMGQEVILRCVPISNHLYFYWYRQILGQKVEFLVSFYNNEISEKSEIFDDQFSVERPDGSNFTLKIRSTKLEDSAMYFCASSEKGSVYGYTFGSGTRLTVV.